The 12 T cell receptor beta chains reported below all come from one sample, sequenced in a study of blood T cell repertoires in COVID-19. The method was immunoSEQ multiplex PCR; TCRdb's version includes in-frame clones alone and lacks a portion of them. Of about 380,000 clones listed, around 89% are singletons. The sequenced material came from PBMCs or T cells enriched from blood (not recorded which). The receptors stem from a woman between 18 and 30 years old who had recovered from COVID-19.

The chain links TRBV5-4 to TRBJ2-3, with D perhaps matching TRBD2 (7 bases). Germline CDR1 is SGHNT and CDR2 is YYREEE (reference sequence). The CDR3 runs 19 residues. Trimming took off 0 bases at V and 0 bases at J, with 20 bases between the two ends. The CDR3 sequence: CASSLAAGGGRSSTDTQYF. The CDR3 DNA reads TGTGCCAGCAGCTTGGCCGCCGGCGGGGGCAGATCTAGCACAGATACGCAGTATTTT.

The V call is TRBV30, the J call TRBJ2-7; D perhaps matches TRBD2 (5 bases). CDR1 and CDR2 (germline): GTSNPN, SVGIG (reference sequence). This CDR3 spans 13 amino acids. V was clipped by 1 base and J by 4 bases, with 11 bases between them. CDR3 loop: CAWSAQEGYEQYF. CDR3 coding DNA: TGTGCCTGGAGTGCACAAGAGGGATACGAGCAGTACTTC.

The chain is built from TRBV3-1 (or the pseudogene TRBV3-2) and TRBJ2-3, with 7 bases fitting TRBD1. V trimming: 4 bases; J trimming: 4 bases; junction bases outside the gene matches: 8. Germline lookup yields CDR1 LGHDT and CDR2 YNNKEL (reference sequence). The CDR3 runs 15 residues. CDR3 sequence: CASSPSRRGPDTQYF. The CDR3 region has the DNA TGTGCCAGCAGCCCCTCCCGTAGGGGGCCAGATACGCAGTATTTT.

V gene TRBV5-1 combines with J gene TRBJ2-3; TRBD1 is a possible D gene (7 bases). Germline values: CDR1 SGHRS, CDR2 YFSETQ. The CDR3 has 18 amino acids. The V end lost 0 bases, the J end lost 2 bases, and 19 bases lay between the germline ends. CDR3 DNA: TGCGCCAGCAGCTTGGCCAGGGGGGCACGGTCCCCCACAGATACGCAGTATTTT. Amino acids: CASSLARGARSPTDTQYF.

The chain combines TRBV27 with TRBJ1-1; 10 bases line up with TRBD1. This CDR3 has 14 residues. V lost 8 bases, J lost 1 base, and 4 bases stayed unmatched. Germline V gene data show CDR1 as MNHEY and CDR2 as SMNVEV (reference sequence). The CDR3: CASRDRGTNTEAFF. CDR3 sequence (DNA): TGTGCCAGCCGGGACAGGGGAACGAACACTGAAGCTTTCTTT.

This clone was observed a single time. This rearrangement joins TRBV28 to TRBJ1-1; TRBD1 is a possible D gene (6 bases). V shed 5 bases and J shed 5 bases, with 18 bases lying between them. The CDR3 contains 15 residues. Per germline, CDR1 MDHEN and CDR2 SYDVKM. The CDR3 sequence: CASSPTNRVGTEAFF. In nucleotides, the CDR3 is TGTGCCAGCAGTCCTACCAACAGGGTGGGGACTGAAGCTTTCTTT.

The chain recombines TRBV5-1 with TRBJ2-1; TRBD2 aligns across 13 bases. Germline V gene data show CDR1 as SGHRS and CDR2 as YFSETQ. V lost 1 base and J lost 9; bases outside the gene matches: 4. CDR3 size: 15 residues. The CDR3 DNA follows: TGCGCCAGCAGCTTGACTAGCGGGGGGGCTATTGAGCAGTTCTTC. It specifies CASSLTSGGAIEQFF.

The rearrangement joins TRBV14 to TRBJ2-2; D call uncertain. V lost 2 bases, J lost 5 bases, and 9 bases lay in between. Germline lookup yields CDR1 SGHDN and CDR2 FVKESK. The CDR3 length is 14 residues. The CDR3 region is CASSQRVLTGELFF. The DNA for the CDR3 is TGTGCCAGCAGCCAACGGGTCCTAACCGGGGAGCTGTTTTTT.

This clone was counted a single time. This chain uses TRBV20-1 with TRBJ2-1; D perhaps matches TRBD1 (6 bases). There are 11 residues in the CDR3. Germline values: CDR1 DFQATT, CDR2 SNEGSKA (reference sequence). Trimming left V 5 bases short and J 7 bases short, with 9 bases between. CDR3 loop: CSAEQGNEQFF. CDR3 bases: TGCAGTGCTGAACAGGGTAATGAGCAGTTCTTC.

V gene TRBV7-2 combines with J gene TRBJ2-7, with a possible D match to TRBD2 (7 bases). Germline lookup yields CDR1 SGHTA and CDR2 FQGNSA. This CDR3 contains 14 residues. The V end was cut by 8 bases, the J end by 2 bases, with 16 bases between. The CDR3 here is CASRERGGPYEQYF. The CDR3 nucleotides read TGTGCCAGCCGAGAGAGGGGGGGGCCCTACGAGCAGTACTTC. The whole variable domain, filled in from reference TRBV7-2 and TRBJ2-7, reads GAGVSQSPSNKVTEKGKDVELRCDPISGHTALYWYRQSLGQGLEFLIYFQGNSAPDKSGLPSDRFSAERTGGSVSTLTIQRTQQEDSAVYLCASRERGGPYEQYFGPGTRLTVT.

The gene calls are TRBV6-1 and TRBJ1-6; D ambiguous. V was pared by 2 bases and J by 9 bases, with 8 bases between. There are 13 residues in the CDR3. CDR1 MNHNS and CDR2 SASEGT come from the germline V gene. The CDR3 DNA is TGTGCCAGCAGTGAAAATTTCGGTTCACCCCTCCACTTT. It codes for CASSENFGSPLHF.

V and J are TRBV6-6 and TRBJ1-2; 8 positions match TRBD1. This CDR3 spans 16 amino acids. CDR1 and CDR2 (germline): MNHNY, SVGAGI (reference sequence). The ends lost 2 bases at V and 5 bases at J; junction bases unmatched: 10. The CDR3 bases are TGTGCCAGCAGTTACCTATCCGGGACAGGCGAATATGGCTACACCTTC. The encoded protein is CASSYLSGTGEYGYTF.